This T cell receptor beta chain was recovered during a study of human T cells and chemical hapten exposure. This sample's time point: patch test 2, 6 weeks after DPC sensitization. Noted treatment: therapeutic diphenylcyclopropenone sensitization with weekly scalp DPC. TCRdb reprocessed the RACE reads with MiXCR, giving one entry per CDR3 protein. The data contain tens of thousands of distinct CDR3 sequences, around 8.8% of them singletons. The CDR3 spans 17 residues. CDR1 and CDR2 (germline): SGDLS, YYNGEE. The ends lost 3 bases at V and 9 bases at J; junction bases unmatched: 17. The genes are TRBV9 and TRBJ2-1; 8 bases map to TRBD2. This clonotype originated in a woman between 50 and 59 years old with alopecia areata. Some clones in this sample may be carry-over from other donors' samples. Sample: whole blood, taken in connection with sensitization to the hapten diphenylcyclopropenone (DPC). The CDR3 spells CASSANLAGPAGGEQFF. As DNA, the CDR3 is TGTGCCAGCAGCGCCAACCTAGCGGGTCCGGCGGGTGGTGAGCAGTTCTTC.